This entry describes one TCR beta chain. A J-beta primer mix and a sample-barcoded 5' primer were used in a second PCR of roughly 6 to 12 cycles. One entry per CDR3 protein results from TCRdb running MiXCR on the 5' RACE reads. The sample holds hundreds of thousands of distinct CDR3 sequences, about 56% seen once. Peripheral blood, roughly 9.1 milliliters per donor, was collected. The entry originates in a study of blood T cells in healthy people across ages. This CDR3 contains 15 residues. Trimming pared 4 bases from V and 9 bases from J, leaving 19 bases between. Per the germline V gene, CDR1 is SGHAT and CDR2 is FQNNGV.

J is TRBJ2-1 and V is TRBV11-2; D gene unclear. The TCR sequence derives from a man aged 40-49 years in good health. The sample consisted of blood. The CDR3 region is CASSSESPFLSEQFF. The CDR3 nucleotides read TGTGCCAGCAGCTCCGAGAGTCCTTTCCTCAGTGAGCAGTTCTTC.